The clone carrying this TCR beta chain was seen a handful of times. The data are from a study of blood T cells in healthy people across ages. Donors were systemically healthy Caucasian individuals from Russia aged roughly 6 to 95 years. Per sample, extraction of total RNA gave at least 5.5 micrograms in every case. Using a J-beta primer mix together with a sample-barcoded 5' primer, a second PCR was run for roughly 7 to 12 cycles. MiXCR was run by TCRdb on the 5' RACE reads, yielding one entry per CDR3 protein. The profile shows 700,000 or so distinct CDR3 sequences, around a fifth of them singletons. Germline values: CDR1 MNHEY, CDR2 SVGEGT. The CDR3 consists of 14 residues. With V trimmed by 1 base and J by 5 bases, 4 bases remained unmatched.

This sequence joins TRBV6-2 or TRBV6-3 and TRBJ2-7; TRBD1 aligns across 8 bases. Material: blood. This receptor was taken from a man between 70 and 80 years old in good health. In nucleotides, the CDR3 is TGTGCCAGCAGTTACTTCGGACAGGGTGACGAGCAGTACTTC. Translated: CASSYFGQGDEQYF.